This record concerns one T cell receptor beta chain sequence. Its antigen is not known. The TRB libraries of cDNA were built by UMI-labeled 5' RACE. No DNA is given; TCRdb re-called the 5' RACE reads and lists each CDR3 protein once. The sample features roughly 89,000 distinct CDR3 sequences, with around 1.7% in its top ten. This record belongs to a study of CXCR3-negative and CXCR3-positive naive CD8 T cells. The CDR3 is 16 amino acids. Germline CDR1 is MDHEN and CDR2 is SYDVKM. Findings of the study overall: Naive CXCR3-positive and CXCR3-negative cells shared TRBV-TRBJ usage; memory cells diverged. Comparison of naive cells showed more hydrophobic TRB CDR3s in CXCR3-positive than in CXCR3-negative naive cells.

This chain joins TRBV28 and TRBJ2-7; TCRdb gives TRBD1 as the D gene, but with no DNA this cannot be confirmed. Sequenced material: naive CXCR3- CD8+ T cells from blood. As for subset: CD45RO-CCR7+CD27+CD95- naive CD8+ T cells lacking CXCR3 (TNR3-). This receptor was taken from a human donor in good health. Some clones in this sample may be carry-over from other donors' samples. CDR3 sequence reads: CASSLVAGTNSYEQYF.